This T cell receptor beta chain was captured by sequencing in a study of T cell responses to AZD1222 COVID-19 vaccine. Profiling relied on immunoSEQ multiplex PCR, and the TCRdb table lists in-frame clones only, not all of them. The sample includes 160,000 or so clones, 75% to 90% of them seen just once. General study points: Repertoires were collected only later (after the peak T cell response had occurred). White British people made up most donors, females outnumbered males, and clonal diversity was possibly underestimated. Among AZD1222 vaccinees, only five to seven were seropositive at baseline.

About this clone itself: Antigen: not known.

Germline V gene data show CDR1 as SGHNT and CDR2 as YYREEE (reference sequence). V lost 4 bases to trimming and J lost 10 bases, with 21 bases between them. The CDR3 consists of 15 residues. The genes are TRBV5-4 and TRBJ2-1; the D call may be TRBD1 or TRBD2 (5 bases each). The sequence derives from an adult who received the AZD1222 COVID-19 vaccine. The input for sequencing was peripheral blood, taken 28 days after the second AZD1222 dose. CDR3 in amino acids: CASSPTGTPPEEQFF. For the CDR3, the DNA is TGTGCCAGCAGCCCTACGGGGACCCCGCCAGAAGAGCAGTTCTTC. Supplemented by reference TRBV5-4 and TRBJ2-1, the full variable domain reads ETGVTQSPTHLIKTRGQQVTLRCSSQSGHNTVSWYQQALGQGPQFIFQYYREEENGRGNFPPRFSGLQFPNYSSELNVNALELDDSALYLCASSPTGTPPEEQFFGPGTRLTVL.